The next 17 T cell receptor beta chains were all read from a single sample in a study of vaccination and CD4 T cells after COVID-19. Oncomine TCR Beta short-read sequencing was applied to DNA from cultured CD4+ T cells. Via MiXCR, TCRdb re-called the PCR reads, giving one row per CDR3 protein. This sample has fewer than 7,000 distinct CDR3 sequences, with approximately 45% found just once. No antigen has been assigned to these receptors. Treatment defined: roughly 11-day PBMC culture with coronavirus spike peptide pools or control peptides (ViraFEST assay). Ahead of the COVID-19 pandemic (2011-2018), the CD4+ T cells of the unexposed donor were collected. The material sequenced was CD4+ T cells from blood, cultured in vitro. The receptor source for this set is a human donor in good health.

In this sample, this clonotype turned up a few times. This chain links TRBV6-1 with TRBJ1-2, with 10 bases matching TRBD1. The CDR3 covers 14 residues. Trimming took 4 bases from V and 2 from J; bases not matched to a gene: 1. The V gene's germline CDR1 is MNHNS and CDR2 SASEGT. The CDR3 loop reads CASSGDRGNYGYTF. The DNA of the CDR3 is TGTGCCAGCAGTGGGGACAGGGGAAACTATGGCTACACCTTC.

This clonotype has just a few counts. This chain links TRBV5-4 with TRBJ2-7, with 12 positions matching TRBD1. The V and J ends lost 3 bases and 4 bases, in that order; junction bases with no gene match: 5. There are 15 residues in the CDR3. Germline CDR1 and CDR2: SGHNT and YYREEE (reference sequence). DNA of the CDR3: TGTGCCAGCAGCTCCGGGGGACAGGGGGCGTACGAGCAGTACTTC. It translates to CASSSGGQGAYEQYF.

The rearrangement links TRBV30 to TRBJ1-6; D possibly corresponds to TRBD1 (5 bases). The CDR3 has 14 residues. The germline gives CDR1 GTSNPN, CDR2 SVGIG (reference sequence). Trimming stripped 7 bases from V and 7 bases from J, with 17 bases between. The DNA of the CDR3 is TGTGCCTATACCCACAGGTTCCCGAATTCACCCCTCCACTTT. It is translated as CAYTHRFPNSPLHF.

This clonotype was picked up one time. The J gene is TRBJ2-7, the V gene TRBV5-8; D ambiguous. The CDR3 extends over 12 amino acids. V was pared by 0 bases and J by 9 bases, with 10 bases between. Germline values: CDR1 SGHTS, CDR2 YDEGEE. CDR3 loop: CASSLAPGAQYF. The CDR3 nucleotides read TGTGCCAGCAGCTTGGCTCCGGGTGCGCAGTACTTC.

V is TRBV20-1 and J is TRBJ2-3; 10 nucleotides line up with TRBD2. This CDR3 has 14 residues. V shed 6 bases, J shed 6 bases, and the junction held 9 bases outside the gene matches. Germline values: CDR1 DFQATT, CDR2 SNEGSKA (reference sequence). The CDR3 loop is CSATSSGGRDTQYF. For the CDR3, the DNA is TGCAGTGCAACCAGTAGCGGGGGGCGGGATACGCAGTATTTT.

This clonotype was observed a handful of times. V is TRBV7-9 and J is TRBJ1-2; no reliable D call. The V gene's germline CDR1 is SEHNR and CDR2 FQNEAQ (reference sequence). The CDR3 totals 14 residues. Trimming took off 5 bases at V and 0 bases at J, with 10 bases between the two ends. For the CDR3, the DNA is TGTGCCAGCAGCCAGGCTGGCGCTAACTATGGCTACACCTTC. It codes for CASSQAGANYGYTF.

The V gene is TRBV18, the J gene TRBJ1-5; D gene ambiguous. Germline-derived CDR1 and CDR2 are KGHSH and LQKENI. The CDR3 contains 12 residues. Trimming shortened V by 2 bases and J by 4 bases, and 3 bases separated the two germline ends. For the CDR3, the DNA is TGTGCCAGCTCACCAATTAATCAGCCCCAGCATTTT. Encoded protein: CASSPINQPQHF.

The chain combines TRBV9 with TRBJ2-4; perhaps TRBD2 as D (5 bases). V was cut by 0 bases and J by 9 bases, with 10 bases left in between. Germline V gene lookup returns CDR1 SGDLS and CDR2 YYNGEE. The CDR3 is 13 amino acids. CDR3 residues: CASSVGGFSIQYF. The CDR3 nucleotides read TGTGCCAGCAGCGTAGGAGGGTTTAGCATTCAGTACTTC. The full variable domain, in which reference TRBV9 and TRBJ2-4 provide the parts outside the CDR3, is DSGVTQTPKHLITATGQRVTLRCSPRSGDLSVYWYQQSLDQGLQFLIQYYNGEERAKGNILERFSAQQFPDLHSELNLSSLELGDSALYFCASSVGGFSIQYFGAGTRLSVL.

This rearrangement joins TRBV7-3 to TRBJ2-3, with TRBD1 matching over 8 bases. The CDR3 has 14 residues. Germline V gene lookup returns CDR1 SGHTA and CDR2 FQGTGA. J was trimmed by 3 bases and V by 3 bases; bases with no gene match: 2. The chain's CDR3 is CASSLGQVTDTQYF. CDR3 in DNA: TGTGCCAGCAGCTTGGGACAGGTTACAGATACGCAGTATTTT. Full variable domain (remainder filled in from reference TRBV7-3 and TRBJ2-3): GAGVSQTPSNKVTEKGKYVELRCDPISGHTALYWYRQSLGQGPEFLIYFQGTGAADDSGLPNDRFFAVRPEGSVSTLKIQRTERGDSAVYLCASSLGQVTDTQYFGPGTRLTVL.

This clonotype showed up just a few times. J is TRBJ1-5 and V is TRBV7-2; D call uncertain. The germline V and J ends were trimmed by 11 bases and 2 bases, with 19 bases remaining between them. Germline CDR1 is SGHTA and CDR2 is FQGNSA. The CDR3 consists of 15 residues. The CDR3 region is CAGSFSVGGNQPQHF. CDR3 nucleotides: TGTGCCGGCTCCTTCTCCGTTGGAGGCAATCAGCCCCAGCATTTT.

This clonotype was seen only a few times. This rearrangement joins TRBV7-2 to TRBJ2-1, with 8 bases lining up with TRBD2. Trimming took 5 bases from V and 9 from J; bases not matched to a gene: 18. Germline loops: CDR1 SGHTA, CDR2 FQGNSA. The CDR3 runs to 17 residues. The CDR3 protein is CASSPGGAGANLGEQFF. CDR3 coding DNA: TGTGCCAGCAGCCCCGGGGGGGCGGGGGCCAACTTAGGTGAGCAGTTCTTC.

V usage is TRBV18 and J usage is TRBJ1-1; D call uncertain. This CDR3 comprises 15 residues. Germline values: CDR1 KGHSH, CDR2 LQKENI. Trimming stripped 3 bases from V and 1 base from J, with 12 bases between. CDR3 sequence: CASSPQTGRNTEAFF. The CDR3 nucleotides are TGTGCCAGCTCACCTCAGACGGGAAGGAACACTGAAGCTTTCTTT.

The rearrangement joins TRBV18 to TRBJ2-1, with TRBD1 matching over 8 bases. The CDR3 length is 16 residues. After removal of 6 bases from V and 9 bases from J, the junction contained 16 bases not matched to a gene. From germline, CDR1 is KGHSH and CDR2 LQKENI. CDR3 nucleotide sequence: TGTGCCAGCTCCCCAAGGACAGGGTCAACAAGGGTTGAGCAGTTCTTC. Residues: CASSPRTGSTRVEQFF.

CDR3 coding DNA: TGTGCCAGCAGCCAAGATATTAAGGGGACAGATACGCAGTATTTT. It codes for CASSQDIKGTDTQYF. The chain recombines TRBV3-1 with TRBJ2-3; weak D call: TRBD1 (5 bases). The CDR3 is 15 amino acids. V was pared by 0 bases and J by 3 bases, with 10 bases between. Per germline, CDR1 LGHDT and CDR2 YNNKEL (reference sequence).

The table lists this clonotype with a few counts. The chain is built from TRBV6-1 and TRBJ1-2; no definite D call. Germline assignment: CDR1 MNHNS and CDR2 SASEGT. With 6 bases removed from V and 8 bases from J, the gap between germline ends came to 16 bases. The CDR3 totals 13 residues. Here the CDR3 reads CASSPLNTQGYTF. In DNA form, the CDR3 reads TGTGCCAGCAGCCCCCTCAATACCCAAGGCTACACCTTC.

The J gene is TRBJ1-1, the V gene TRBV12-3 or TRBV12-4; D remains ambiguous. CDR3 size: 14 residues. V gave up 2 bases and J gave up 1 base, with 8 bases separating them. Written as DNA, the CDR3 is TGTGCCAGCAGTTTACGGCAGACGAACACTGAAGCTTTCTTT. Translated: CASSLRQTNTEAFF.

A few counts support this clonotype. The chain is built from TRBV6-1 and TRBJ1-2, with 9 bases that match TRBD1. Germline V gene data show CDR1 as MNHNS and CDR2 as SASEGT. V gave up 6 bases and J gave up 4 bases; unmatched junction bases: 9. The CDR3 totals 15 residues. In nucleotides, the CDR3 is TGTGCCAGCAGACCCACAGGGGGCCTAGGCTATGGCTACACCTTC. As protein: CASRPTGGLGYGYTF.